This T cell receptor (beta chain) is from a study of blood T cell repertoires in COVID-19. Background on the study: The United States, Italy and Spain supplied acute and convalescent COVID-19 samples. PBMCs, B-cell-depleted T cells, or T cells were the source of the cDNA or gDNA that made up the material.

The authors' processing: Amplified reference gene primers provided the basis for estimating nucleated cell counts. Produced via immunoSEQ multiplex PCR; TCRdb's table is partial and in-frame only. That table furnishes V, J and clone size, whereas the DNA furnished D and trimming. The sample has around 200,000 clones, roughly 85% seen once. About this clone itself: Other DNA sequences in the sample encode the same CDR3.

Trimming cost V 1 base and J 0 bases, with 8 bases left between them. The germline CDR1 and CDR2 sequences are SGHTA and FQGNSA. This CDR3 has 15 residues. This chain connects TRBV7-2 to TRBJ2-3, with no clear D. The sequence was collected from a man aged 55 to 70 with acute or convalescent COVID-19. The material sequenced was peripheral blood. CDR3 nucleotide sequence: TGTGCCAGCAGCTTAGGCGGAACTAGCACAGATACGCAGTATTTT. Its protein product is CASSLGGTSTDTQYF.